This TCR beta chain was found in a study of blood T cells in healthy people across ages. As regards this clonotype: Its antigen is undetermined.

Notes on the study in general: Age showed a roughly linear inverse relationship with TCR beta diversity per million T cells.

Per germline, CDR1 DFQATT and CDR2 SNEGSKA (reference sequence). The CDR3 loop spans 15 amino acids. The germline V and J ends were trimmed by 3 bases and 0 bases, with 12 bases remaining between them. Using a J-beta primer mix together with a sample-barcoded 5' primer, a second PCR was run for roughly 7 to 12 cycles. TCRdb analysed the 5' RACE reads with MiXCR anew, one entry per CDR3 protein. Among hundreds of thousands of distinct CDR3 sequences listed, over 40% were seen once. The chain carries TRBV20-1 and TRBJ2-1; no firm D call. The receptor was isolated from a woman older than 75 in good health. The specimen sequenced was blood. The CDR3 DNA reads TGCAGTGCTAGGGGCCCGGGTAGCTCCTACAATGAGCAGTTCTTC. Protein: CSARGPGSSYNEQFF.